This T cell receptor beta chain originates from a study of T-cell reconstitution after alpha-beta-depleted transplantation in children. Per the germline V gene, CDR1 is LGHNT and CDR2 is FRNRAP. The junction had 9 bases not matched to a gene; V was cut back by 1 base and J by 1 base. The CDR3 is 19 amino acids. This clonotype was picked up a small number of times. Its antigen remains unknown. Study results and caveats: After one year, T-cell counts and TCRbeta diversity mostly came from new T cells. Surviving thymic progenitors and recipient T cells were the source of high TCRbeta diversity at day 60 in some patients. About two months after transplant, alpha-beta T cells reportedly came from several hundred expanded graft clones.

Using unique molecular identifiers, the investigators prepared the TCRbeta library. TCRdb reanalysed the PCR reads using MiXCR and keeps one entry per CDR3 protein. The table has 550,000 to 600,000 distinct CDR3 sequences, roughly 23% seen once. The sequences come from PBMCs, mostly from graft donor cells, collected 360 days after TCRalphabeta/CD19-depleted stem cell transplant. The TCR comes from a boy younger than two who had a stem cell transplant for acute myeloid leukemia, so the T cells may come from the graft donor. This chain uses TRBV12-5 with TRBJ2-1; 11 bases agree with TRBD2. CDR3 loop: CASGLGPGLAELSYNEQFF. Written as DNA, the CDR3 is TGTGCTAGTGGTTTGGGACCGGGACTAGCGGAATTATCCTACAATGAGCAGTTCTTC.